One and the same sample provided the 5 T cell receptor beta chains below, sequenced in a study of shared clonotypes between healthy human individuals. The protocol was immunoSEQ multiplex PCR, while the TCRdb copy is restricted to in-frame clones and leaves out a portion. In the table there are about 2.4 million clones, 85% to 95% of which are singletons. The sequenced sample consisted of naive CD4+ T cells sorted from blood. Subset noted: CD45RA+ positively selected. The receptors originated from a man younger than 35 in good health.

The gene calls are TRBV6-5 and TRBJ1-5; D not certain. The CDR3 covers 14 residues. The V gene lost 5 bases and the J gene lost 0 bases, with 8 bases spanning the gap. Germline CDR1 and CDR2: MNHEY and SVGAGI. CDR3 loop: CASSEAVSNQPQHF. The CDR3 DNA is TGTGCCAGCAGTGAGGCTGTTAGCAATCAGCCCCAGCATTTT.

This rearrangement joins TRBV7-2 to TRBJ2-1, with D uncertain. Germline lookup yields CDR1 SGHTA and CDR2 FQGNSA. There are 12 residues in the CDR3. V shed 2 bases and J shed 10 bases, with 9 bases lying between them. The CDR3 is CASSLWRSEQFF. DNA of the CDR3: TGTGCCAGCAGCTTATGGCGCTCGGAGCAGTTCTTC.

The chain employs TRBV2 and TRBJ1-6; D might be TRBD1 (6 bases). V lost 7 bases to trimming and J lost 6 bases, with 10 bases between them. Germline V gives CDR1 SNHLY, CDR2 FYNNEI. CDR3 size: 13 residues. The CDR3 sequence is CASTNRVNSPLHF. The CDR3 nucleotides are TGTGCCAGCACAAACAGGGTTAATTCACCCCTCCACTTT. Full variable domain (missing parts from reference TRBV2 and TRBJ1-6): EPEVTQTPSHQVTQMGQEVILRCVPISNHLYFYWYRQILGQKVEFLVSFYNNEISEKSEIFDDQFSVERPDGSNFTLKIRSTKLEDSAMYFCASTNRVNSPLHFGNGTRLTVT.

The chain uses TRBV19 and TRBJ1-5; 11 nucleotides agree with TRBD1. J lost 5 bases, V lost 4 bases, and 4 bases had no gene match. Per the germline V gene, CDR1 is LNHDA and CDR2 is SQIVND (reference sequence). This CDR3 has 15 amino acids. The CDR3 here is CASSTDRGLYQPQHF. Written as DNA, the CDR3 is TGTGCCAGTAGTACGGACAGGGGGCTTTATCAGCCCCAGCATTTT.

The chain combines TRBV9 with TRBJ2-1, with D tentatively TRBD2 (5 bases). Trimming removed 0 bases from V and 0 bases from J, with 10 bases in between. Germline V gene lookup returns CDR1 SGDLS and CDR2 YYNGEE. This CDR3 has 16 residues. The CDR3 bases are TGTGCCAGCAGCGTAGGAGGGATTAGCTCCTACAATGAGCAGTTCTTC. Translating gives CASSVGGISSYNEQFF. Supplemented by reference TRBV9 and TRBJ2-1, the full variable domain reads DSGVTQTPKHLITATGQRVTLRCSPRSGDLSVYWYQQSLDQGLQFLIQYYNGEERAKGNILERFSAQQFPDLHSELNLSSLELGDSALYFCASSVGGISSYNEQFFGPGTRLTVL.